The 17 T cell receptor beta chains below come from one sample, sequenced in a study of human T cells and chemical hapten exposure. Time point of the sample: pre-sensitization, week 0. Documented treatment: therapeutic diphenylcyclopropenone sensitization with weekly scalp DPC. TCRdb analysed the RACE reads with MiXCR anew, one entry per CDR3 protein. Among 95,000 to 150,000 distinct CDR3 sequences listed, approximately 12% were seen once. The input for sequencing was whole blood, taken in connection with sensitization to the hapten diphenylcyclopropenone (DPC). Source of these receptors: a woman aged 18-29 years with alopecia areata. Some clones in this sample may be carry-over from other donors' samples.

This clonotype came up a few times. The V gene is TRBV9, the J gene TRBJ1-2; D possibly corresponds to TRBD1 (5 bases). V was cut by 3 bases and J by 4 bases, with 10 bases left in between. The CDR3 totals 13 residues. Germline CDR1 and CDR2: SGDLS and YYNGEE. The chain's CDR3 is CASSETVSYGYTF. CDR3 sequence (DNA): TGTGCCAGCAGCGAGACAGTTTCCTATGGCTACACCTTC.

This clonotype was seen many times. The genes are TRBV18 and TRBJ2-7, with 9 bases fitting TRBD1. The length of the CDR3 is 15 residues. Germline-derived CDR1 and CDR2 are KGHSH and LQKENI. V shed 6 bases, J shed 0 bases, and the junction held 6 bases outside the gene matches. CDR3 DNA sequence: TGTGCCAGCTCTCACGACAGGGGGAGCTCCTACGAGCAGTACTTC. This encodes CASSHDRGSSYEQYF.

As for this clonotype: This CDR3 fails to terminate in the conserved phenylalanine or tryptophan, so it likely reflects a read error. The rearrangement joins TRBV4-2 to TRBJ1-2; 10 nucleotides line up with TRBD1. CDR1 is LGHNA and CDR2 is YNFKEQ in the germline V gene. This CDR3 spans 15 amino acids. V trimming: 3 bases; J trimming: 6 bases; junction bases outside the gene matches: 7. In nucleotides, the CDR3 is TGTGCCAGCAGCCAGTCCCGGGACAGGGGAAATGGCTACACCTCC. Amino acid sequence: CASSQSRDRGNGYTS.

The chain uses TRBV7-9 and TRBJ2-7; TRBD1 aligns across 8 bases. The V and J ends lost 6 bases and 6 bases, in that order; junction bases with no gene match: 7. This CDR3 contains 13 residues. Germline lookup yields CDR1 SEHNR and CDR2 FQNEAQ (reference sequence). The CDR3, as DNA: TGTGCCAGCAGTGCTACAGGGGGTGGCGAGCAGTACTTC. Translation gives CASSATGGGEQYF.

In this sample, this clonotype turned up many times. CDR3: CSAFQGGEAFF. Here the CDR3 DNA reads TGCAGTGCTTTCCAGGGAGGTGAAGCTTTCTTT. The chain links TRBV20-1 to TRBJ1-1; D perhaps matches TRBD1 (5 bases). Germline CDR1 DFQATT, CDR2 SNEGSKA (reference sequence). The V and J ends lost 5 bases and 7 bases respectively, with 11 bases between them. CDR3 size: 11 residues.

The chain recombines TRBV10-3 with TRBJ2-3, with D uncertain. CDR1 and CDR2 (germline): ENHRY, SYGVKD. V lost 10 bases and J lost 2, with 19 bases in between. The CDR3 consists of 15 residues. The CDR3 reads CATQPTQTLTDTQYF. CDR3 nucleotide sequence: TGTGCCACCCAACCCACACAGACCCTCACAGATACGCAGTATTTT.

The table lists this clonotype with many counts. V gene TRBV7-9 combines with J gene TRBJ1-4, with no clear D. CDR3 length: 15 amino acids. Germline loops: CDR1 SEHNR, CDR2 FQNEAQ (reference sequence). V shed 1 base and J shed 7 bases, with 13 bases lying between them. The DNA for the CDR3 is TGTGCCAGCAGCTTAGTACCTCCACACTTTGAAAAACTGTTTTTT. This codes for CASSLVPPHFEKLFF. Full variable domain (remainder filled in from reference TRBV7-9 and TRBJ1-4): DTGVSQNPRHKITKRGQNVTFRCDPISEHNRLYWYRQTLGQGPEFLTYFQNEAQLEKSRLLSDRFSAERPKGSFSTLEIQRTEQGDSAMYLCASSLVPPHFEKLFFGSGTQLSVL.

The chain combines TRBV3-1 with TRBJ2-5; 9 bases are a match to TRBD2. In germline, CDR1 is LGHDT, CDR2 YNNKEL (reference sequence). With 0 bases clipped from V and 4 bases from J, the junction kept 6 bases outside the gene matches. The CDR3 has 16 amino acids. The DNA of the CDR3 is TGTGCCAGCAGCCAAGACGCTAGCGGGGCATCAGAGACCCAGTACTTC. This sequence encodes CASSQDASGASETQYF.

This chain joins TRBV30 and TRBJ1-6; TRBD1 is a possible D gene (5 bases). Trimming left V 3 bases short and J 8 bases short, with 23 bases between. Germline lookup yields CDR1 GTSNPN and CDR2 SVGIG (reference sequence). The CDR3 contains 17 residues. Written as DNA, the CDR3 is TGTGCCTGGAGGCAGGCAGGGACCTTCTTAGGAGATTCACCCCTCCACTTT. It is translated as CAWRQAGTFLGDSPLHF.

CDR3 region: CASSLDGRNNSPLHF. As DNA, the CDR3 is TGTGCCAGCAGTTTAGATGGCAGGAATAATTCACCCCTCCACTTT. The chain employs TRBV12-3 or TRBV12-4 and TRBJ1-6; D not resolved. CDR3 size: 15 residues. The V end lost 1 base, the J end lost 5 bases, and 9 bases lay between the germline ends.

This clonotype was observed many times. The chain recombines TRBV6-5 with TRBJ1-5; no definite D call. Germline-derived CDR1 and CDR2 are MNHEY and SVGAGI. Trimming removed 4 bases at V and 3 bases at J, with 7 bases between. The CDR3 sequence is 13 residues long. CDR3: CASSSSFNQPQHF. CDR3 sequence (DNA): TGTGCCAGCAGTTCCAGCTTCAATCAGCCCCAGCATTTT.

This chain links TRBV24-1 with TRBJ2-1; D may be TRBD2 (6 bases). The CDR3 has 15 residues. The germline CDR1 and CDR2 sequences are KGHDR and SFDVKD. V was trimmed by 3 bases and J by 0 bases, leaving 8 bases between them. This CDR3 is CATSDTGSSYNEQFF. Written as DNA, the CDR3 is TGTGCCACCAGTGATACCGGGAGCTCCTACAATGAGCAGTTCTTC.

The chain carries TRBV9 and TRBJ2-7, with D unclear. Germline loops: CDR1 SGDLS, CDR2 YYNGEE. This CDR3 has 13 amino acids. Between the trimmed V and J ends, which lost 0 bases and 3 bases, there was a span of 7 bases. DNA for the CDR3: TGTGCCAGCAGCGTAGACCCGGGCTACGAGCAGTACTTC. Its translation: CASSVDPGYEQYF.

The table lists this clonotype with many counts. J is TRBJ1-1 and V is TRBV29-1; D uncertain. Trimming left V 1 base short and J 1 base short, with 4 bases between. The CDR3 length is 12 residues. Germline CDR1 SQVTM, CDR2 ANQGSEA. DNA of the CDR3: TGCAGCGTTGAAGCTCGGAACACTGAAGCTTTCTTT. It encodes CSVEARNTEAFF.

The gene calls are TRBV6-5 and TRBJ1-3; TRBD1 aligns across 8 bases. The V gene's germline CDR1 is MNHEY and CDR2 SVGAGI. Trimming at V came to 6 bases and at J to 10 bases, leaving 11 bases not matched to a gene. The CDR3 consists of 14 residues. Here the CDR3 DNA reads TGTGCCAGCAGACCGCCCGGACAGGGTGGTACCATATATTTT. As protein: CASRPPGQGGTIYF.

CDR3 coding DNA: TGTATATCGGGGAGGGAGACCCAGTACTTC. It specifies CISGRETQYF. The chain links TRBV28 to TRBJ2-5; tentative D call: TRBD2 (6 bases). The CDR3 loop spans 10 amino acids. Per the germline V gene, CDR1 is MDHEN and CDR2 is SYDVKM.

The CDR3 nucleotides are TGCGCCAGCAGCCAACCTTACGGGGGGCTCACCGGGGAGCTGTTTTTT. It codes for CASSQPYGGLTGELFF. The rearrangement links TRBV4-3 to TRBJ2-2; weak D call: TRBD2 (7 bases). V dropped 2 bases and J dropped 4 bases, with 14 bases sitting between them. Germline loops: CDR1 LGHNA, CDR2 YSLEER. The CDR3 covers 16 residues.